This T cell receptor (beta chain) appears in the sequencing data of a study of beta chain features in type 1 diabetes (dated by TCRdb to the late 2010s). Regarding the study in general: Mean age, gender distribution, total cell number and subset yield were not different between patients and healthy donors. Regulatory and stem cell-like memory subsets were isolated from only 8 patients and roughly eight healthy donors, whereas naive and central memory subsets came from all 28 donors. A total of roughly 100,000,000 sorted cells were examined across all samples, and the number of cells per subset was strongly correlated with RNA yield. The study compared the TCRB repertoires of sorted circulating CD4+ T cell subsets in recently diagnosed type 1 diabetes patients with those in matched healthy donors.

Here is what the overall study found, with its caveats: At VDJ recombination sites, patients with type 1 diabetes made fewer insertions and deleted more nucleotides, a pattern implying thymic rearrangement abnormalities. PCR may preferentially amplify shorter templates, but because patient and control samples were amplified and corrected together, any resulting skew would affect both groups equally. Only small numbers of individuals were included in the HLA sub-analyses, which left unresolved whether HLA type had any influence on TCRB rearrangement. Because cDNA was sequenced instead of genomic DNA, activated cells with high expression could be over-represented, although the groups did not differ in activation or CD3 levels. A moderate but significant shortening of TCRB CDR3 length was observed in type 1 diabetes patients in all four CD4+ subsets. The naive, central memory and regulatory TCRB repertoires appeared to resemble one another more closely among patients than among healthy donors.

The sample holds a few counts of this clone. Its antigen remains unidentified. Within one base of it there is no much larger clone, and no base qualities were kept. The High Capacity cDNA Reverse Transcription Kit was used to reverse transcribe all of the isolated RNA, meaning that expressed TCRB transcripts were what got sequenced. Deep immunoSEQ sequencing was performed on naive, central memory and regulatory T cell samples, with an average of around 3.5 million total reads per sample. Sorted cells were lysed in RLT buffer and RNA was extracted with DNase-treated RNeasy Micro or Mini kits, depending on cell number. To prevent cross-contamination, each cell subset was processed individually, whereas patient and healthy donor samples were processed jointly. TCRB sequences were amplified from cDNA with the immunoSEQ multiplex PCR, producing 87-bp fragments spanning the CDR3 region. The amplicons were sequenced using the Illumina HiSeq platform. The authors processed their data as follows. Synthetic template baselines were used to correct PCR bias computationally, reads within Hamming distance 2 were collapsed together, and singletons that could not be merged were discarded. Reads were aligned against IMGT to assign V, D and J genes, CDR3 length and insertions or deletions at six rearrangement sites. Within each subset, clonotype counts were normalized to sorted cell number, and only after that were true diversity and Gini coefficients computed with the tcR R package. The overlap coefficient, calculated on TCRB nucleotide sequences, was used to quantify repertoire sharing. TCRdb mirrors the immuneACCESS table, restricted to in-frame sequences. Some clones are absent from its copies; in checked studies, under half trace to an unresolved V gene, and the reason for the others is unknown. V and J calls and clone size follow that table, whereas D and trimming were derived from the DNA. Recorded for this sample are 120,000 to 150,000 clones; 9% to 10% of them occurred a single time. Of the sample, about 0.6% falls within the top ten clones.

From each donor, a single peripheral blood sample of 100 to 150 mL on average was drawn into heparinised tubes. A BD FACSAria II and a panel including CD45RO, CCR7, CD25, CD127, CD95 and CD27 were used to sort naive, central memory, regulatory and stem cell-like memory CD4+ T cells. A purity above 98% was achieved for all sorted populations. PBMCs were isolated immediately by Lymphoprep density gradient centrifugation and stained directly without culture. To minimize batch effects, samples were stained and sorted in pairs, one healthy donor with one patient per experiment. The TCR comes from a woman between 40 and 50 years old in good health. Source material: central memory CD4+ T cells from blood.

DNA sequence: TGTGCCAGCAGCGAAACAGGGACTAGAGAGTACGAGCAGTACTTC. The resulting protein is CASSETGTREYEQYF. The receptor chain draws on TRBV25-1 and TRBJ2-7; TRBD2 fits 8 bases in the junction. From its cysteine to its phenylalanine, the CDR3 spans 15 amino acids. The DNA shown is the 45-base CDR3, in frame from base 1. The germline V gene provides CDR1 MGHDK and CDR2 SYGVNS. V lost 6 bases and J lost 4 bases, and the count of bases not matched to a germline gene is 11.